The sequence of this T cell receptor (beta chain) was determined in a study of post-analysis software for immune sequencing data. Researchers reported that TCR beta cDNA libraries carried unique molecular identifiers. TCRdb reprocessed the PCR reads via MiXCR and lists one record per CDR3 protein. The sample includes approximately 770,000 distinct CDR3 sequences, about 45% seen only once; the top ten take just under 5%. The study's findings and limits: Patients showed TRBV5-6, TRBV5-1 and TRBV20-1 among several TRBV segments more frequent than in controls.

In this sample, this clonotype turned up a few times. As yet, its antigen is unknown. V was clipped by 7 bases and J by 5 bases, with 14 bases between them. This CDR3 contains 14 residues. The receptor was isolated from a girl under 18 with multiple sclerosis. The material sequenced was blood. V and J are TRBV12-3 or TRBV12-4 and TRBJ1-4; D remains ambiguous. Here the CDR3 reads CASTPFSRNEKLFF. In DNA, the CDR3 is TGTGCCAGCACCCCGTTCAGTAGAAATGAAAAACTGTTTTTT.